The rows below give T cell receptor beta chains drawn from one sample of a study of T-cell reconstitution after alpha-beta-depleted transplantation in children. MiXCR was run by TCRdb on the PCR reads, yielding one entry per CDR3 protein. The sample lists 98,000 or so distinct CDR3 sequences, more than 20% occurring once. The specimen comprised PBMCs, sampled before TCRalphabeta/CD19-depleted stem cell transplant. The receptors come from a boy younger than 10 with acute lymphoblastic leukemia, due to receive a stem cell transplant. CDR3s include the opening cysteine and the closing phenylalanine or tryptophan. D genes are given only for firm matches. A clone size is listed for some rows: how often the clone was seen (once, few, many), or a class if it is expanded.

j_call | d_call | v_call | clone_size | cdr3_aa | cdr3_nt
TRBJ2-4 | . | TRBV28 | . | CASSSGPDGQYF | TGTGCCAGCAGCTCGGGACCAGATGGACAGTACTTC
TRBJ2-3 | TRBD2 | TRBV14 | many | CASSRHTGASGDTQYF | TGTGCCAGCAGCCGCCACACAGGAGCTAGCGGAGATACGCAGTATTTT
TRBJ2-7 | TRBD1 | TRBV27 | . | CANSSGTGANEQYF | TGTGCCAACAGTTCCGGCACAGGGGCTAATGAGCAGTACTTC
TRBJ1-1 | . | TRBV14 | many | CASSQSPRTEAFF | TGTGCCAGCAGCCAATCTCCGCGGACTGAAGCTTTCTTT
TRBJ2-7 | TRBD1 | TRBV20-1 | many | CSARDLAGGNPYEQYF | TGCAGTGCTAGAGACCTAGCAGGGGGAAATCCCTACGAGCAGTACTTC
TRBJ2-2 | . | TRBV4-3 | many | CASSSQTMRGIGELFF | TGCGCCAGCAGCTCACAGACAATGCGAGGGATCGGGGAGCTGTTTTTT
TRBJ2-5 | . | TRBV6-1 | . | CASSAVVLDGIGGETQYF | TGTGCCAGCAGTGCGGTAGTTTTGGACGGGATTGGTGGGGAGACCCAGTACTTC
TRBJ1-2 | . | TRBV20-1 | many | CSAPGYGYTF | TGCAGTGCCCCGGGATACGGCTACACCTTC
TRBJ2-1 | . | TRBV28 | few | CASSLSRDIYNEQFF | TGTGCCAGCAGTCTAAGCCGGGACATATACAATGAGCAGTTCTTC
TRBJ1-6 | . | TRBV5-1 | few | CASSLLTGAGSPLHF | TGCGCCAGCAGCTTGTTAACAGGAGCAGGCTCACCCCTCCACTTT
TRBJ2-3 | TRBD2 | TRBV4-1 | . | CASSQDSSSGRFHSTDTQYF | TGCGCCAGCAGCCAAGATTCGTCTAGCGGGAGGTTCCATAGCACAGATACGCAGTATTTT
TRBJ1-5 | . | TRBV2 | few | CASSTSRDQPQHF | TGTGCCAGCAGCACCAGTCGAGATCAGCCCCAGCATTTT
TRBJ2-3 | TRBD2 | TRBV11-1 | . | CASSLSGLGALSTDTQYF | TGTGCCAGCAGCCTTAGCGGGTTGGGCGCTCTTAGCACAGATACGCAGTATTTT
TRBJ2-1 | . | TRBV7-8 | . | CASSYSGGPYNEQFF | TGTGCCAGCAGCTATAGCGGAGGCCCCTACAATGAGCAGTTCTTC
TRBJ2-3 | TRBD2 | TRBV19 | few | CASSSELADSDTQYF | TGTGCCAGTAGTAGTGAGCTAGCGGATTCAGATACGCAGTATTTT
TRBJ1-3 | . | TRBV5-1 | . | CASSLVEGCSGNTIYF | TGCGCCAGCAGCTTGGTGGAGGGCTGCTCTGGAAACACCATATATTTT
TRBJ2-6 | TRBD1 | TRBV12-3/TRBV12-4 | . | CASQRTGSSSGANVLTF | TGTGCCAGCCAGCGGACAGGGTCCAGCTCTGGGGCCAACGTCCTGACTTTC
TRBJ1-1 | . | TRBV12-3/TRBV12-4 | . | CASSYRPGDTEAFF | TGTGCCAGCAGTTACAGGCCAGGGGACACTGAAGCTTTCTTT
TRBJ2-7 | . | TRBV4-1 | . | CASSQDFAGTPYEQYF | TGCGCCAGCAGCCAAGACTTCGCGGGCACCCCCTACGAGCAGTACTTC
TRBJ2-7 | TRBD2 | TRBV20-1 | few | CSATLAGAYYEQYF | TGCAGTGCTACCCTAGCGGGAGCGTACTACGAGCAGTACTTC
TRBJ1-5 | . | TRBV28 | . | CASIVGGDSNQPQHF | TGTGCCAGCATAGTGGGAGGCGATAGCAATCAGCCCCAGCATTTT
TRBJ2-5 | TRBD2 | TRBV20-1 | . | CSARTSGGASVAETQYF | TGCAGTGCTAGGACTAGCGGAGGGGCTTCAGTCGCGGAGACCCAGTACTTC
TRBJ1-4 | TRBD1 | TRBV10-3 | . | CAISDPGQGREKLFF | TGTGCCATCAGTGACCCGGGACAGGGACGTGAAAAACTGTTTTTT
TRBJ2-7 | TRBD1 | TRBV6-5 | many | CASSYSTGVYEQYF | TGTGCCAGCAGTTACTCTACAGGGGTCTACGAGCAGTACTTC
TRBJ1-5 | . | TRBV4-1 | . | CASSQIDMGFTNQPQHF | TGCGCCAGCAGCCAAATCGACATGGGGTTTACTAATCAGCCCCAGCATTTT
TRBJ2-7 | . | TRBV10-3 | few | CAIMIPGASGGWYEQYF | TGTGCCATCATGATTCCGGGGGCGTCAGGGGGGTGGTACGAGCAGTACTTC
TRBJ2-6 | . | TRBV5-1 | . | CASTSTASGANVLTF | TGCGCCAGCACCTCGACAGCGTCTGGGGCCAACGTCCTGACTTTC
TRBJ2-7 | TRBD1 | TRBV20-1 | few | CSARGGQPQYF | TGCAGTGCTAGAGGGGGACAGCCGCAGTACTTC
TRBJ2-1 | . | TRBV20-1 | . | CSARERASQFF | TGCAGTGCTAGAGAGCGGGCCAGCCAGTTCTTC
TRBJ2-1 | . | TRBV20-1 | . | CSAKERSEQFF | TGCAGTGCTAAGGAGCGTAGTGAGCAGTTCTTC
TRBJ1-2 | TRBD1 | TRBV25-1 | . | CASSGGTGAYELYGYTF | TGTGCCAGCAGTGGGGGGACAGGAGCCTACGAGCTCTATGGCTACACCTTC
TRBJ2-7 | . | TRBV5-8 | few | CASSLDPSPYEQYF | TGTGCCAGCAGCTTAGATCCTTCCCCCTACGAGCAGTACTTC
TRBJ2-7 | TRBD2 | TRBV20-1 | many | CSARGLAEYEQYF | TGCAGTGCTAGGGGACTAGCGGAGTACGAGCAGTACTTC
TRBJ2-1 | . | TRBV11-1 | . | CASSSGGQDEQFF | TGTGCCAGCTCCAGTGGGGGGCAGGATGAGCAGTTCTTC
TRBJ2-3 | . | TRBV24-1 | once | CATSALDTDTQYF | TGTGCCACCAGTGCGCTGGACACAGATACGCAGTATTTT
TRBJ1-2 | . | TRBV20-1 | . | CSVRWGPGGYTF | TGCAGCGTCCGTTGGGGCCCCGGCGGCTACACCTTC
TRBJ2-3 | . | TRBV6-6 | . | CASSYSSTDTQYF | TGTGCCAGCAGTTACTCTAGCACAGATACGCAGTATTTT
TRBJ2-7 | . | TRBV18 | few | CASSPSRSSYEQYF | TGTGCCAGCTCACCGAGCAGGAGCTCCTACGAGCAGTACTTC
TRBJ2-7 | . | TRBV28 | . | CAIATSSYEQYF | TGTGCCATTGCGACGAGCTCCTACGAGCAGTACTTC
TRBJ2-3 | . | TRBV28 | few | CASSSSSGGGGSTDTQYF | TGTGCCAGCAGTTCCTCTAGCGGAGGAGGGGGTAGCACAGATACGCAGTATTTT
TRBJ2-2 | TRBD2 | TRBV11-2 | . | CASSPGTSRIGELFF | TGTGCCAGCAGCCCTGGGACTAGCCGAATCGGGGAGCTGTTTTTT
TRBJ2-7 | TRBD1 | TRBV29-1 | few | CSVEVNRGYEQYF | TGCAGCGTTGAAGTCAACAGGGGTTACGAGCAGTACTTC
TRBJ2-1 | TRBD2 | TRBV3-1 | few | CASSHQLAENYNEQFF | TGTGCCAGCAGCCACCAACTAGCGGAGAACTACAATGAGCAGTTCTTC
TRBJ2-2 | . | TRBV15 | few | CATSPRQGKVTGELFF | TGTGCCACCAGCCCCCGGCAGGGGAAGGTCACCGGGGAGCTGTTTTTT
TRBJ2-2 | TRBD2 | TRBV3-1 | . | CASSPGGLAGDAGELFF | TGTGCCAGCAGCCCGGGGGGACTAGCGGGAGACGCCGGGGAGCTGTTTTTT
TRBJ1-1 | . | TRBV3-1 | . | CASSQGEQRAFF | TGTGCCAGCAGCCAAGGAGAACAGAGGGCTTTCTTT
TRBJ2-5 | . | TRBV11-2 | few | CASSTRQEGPGWTQYF | TGTGCCAGCAGCACTCGACAGGAGGGCCCAGGGTGGACCCAGTACTTC
TRBJ2-1 | . | TRBV5-1 | many | CASSTKRRPTYNEQFF | TGCGCCAGCAGCACAAAGCGGAGGCCCACCTACAATGAGCAGTTCTTC
TRBJ1-2 | . | TRBV15 | . | CATSRAGAQQGYTF | TGTGCCACCAGCAGGGCTGGGGCCCAGCAAGGCTACACCTTC
TRBJ2-2 | . | TRBV30 | . | CAWSVLGRSNTGELFF | TGTGCCTGGAGTGTACTTGGCAGATCGAACACCGGGGAGCTGTTTTTT
TRBJ2-7 | TRBD2 | TRBV5-6 | many | CASSRPGTSQEDEQYF | TGTGCCAGCAGCCGCCCCGGGACTAGCCAGGAGGACGAGCAGTACTTC
TRBJ2-2 | . | TRBV28 | . | CASRFGRLMGELFF | TGTGCCAGCAGGTTCGGGAGATTAATGGGGGAGCTGTTTTTT
TRBJ2-1 | . | TRBV5-6 | . | CASSFTGTLGNEQFF | TGTGCCAGCAGCTTTACCGGGACCTTAGGCAATGAGCAGTTCTTC
TRBJ2-5 | . | TRBV20-1 | few | CSARLFWEETQYF | TGCAGTGCTAGGCTATTCTGGGAGGAGACCCAGTACTTC